This T cell receptor beta chain was captured by sequencing in a study of blood T cell repertoires in COVID-19. Across the whole study: There were acute and convalescent COVID-19 samples, and they came from the United States, Italy and Spain. T cells, B-cell-depleted T cells, or PBMCs provided the cDNA or gDNA that served as material.

CDR1 and CDR2 from the germline V gene are SGHRS and YFSETQ. The CDR3 sequence is 15 residues long. V lost 6 bases and J lost 3, with 13 bases in between. Data came from immunoSEQ multiplex PCR; TCRdb stores just in-frame clones and leaves some out. The sample includes some 30,000 clones, about 91% of them seen just once. The receptor was derived from an elderly man with acute or convalescent COVID-19. Sequenced sample: peripheral blood. The rearrangement joins TRBV5-1 to TRBJ2-6, with D tentatively TRBD2 (5 bases). CDR3 nucleotide sequence: TGCGCCAGCAAAGAGGGCTTAAGTGGGGCCAACGTCCTGACTTTC. As protein: CASKEGLSGANVLTF. Full variable domain (rest looked up from reference TRBV5-1 and TRBJ2-6): KAGVTQTPRYLIKTRGQQVTLSCSPISGHRSVSWYQQTPGQGLQFLFEYFSETQRNKGNFPGRFSGRQFSNSRSEMNVSTLELGDSALYLCASKEGLSGANVLTFGAGSRLTVL.